This T cell receptor beta chain was documented in a study of blood T cell repertoires in COVID-19. Study background: Collection of acute and convalescent COVID-19 samples took place in the United States, Italy and Spain. Nucleic acid was either cDNA or gDNA, and it came from T cells, B-cell-depleted T cells, or PBMCs.

The germline CDR1 and CDR2 sequences are SGHRS and YFSETQ. V gave up 4 bases and J gave up 3 bases; unmatched junction bases: 8. The length of the CDR3 is 15 residues. Assay: immunoSEQ multiplex PCR; the TCRdb copy retains only in-frame clones and omits some. The sample lists roughly 73,000 clones; around 78% were seen once. This sequence joins TRBV5-1 and TRBJ2-3; 7 nucleotides match TRBD2. The TCR originated in a human donor in a cohort sampled during active COVID-19. Sequencing input: peripheral blood. CDR3 protein: CASSRSGLITDTQYF. In DNA, the CDR3 is TGCGCCAGCAGCAGGTCGGGACTAATTACAGATACGCAGTATTTT.